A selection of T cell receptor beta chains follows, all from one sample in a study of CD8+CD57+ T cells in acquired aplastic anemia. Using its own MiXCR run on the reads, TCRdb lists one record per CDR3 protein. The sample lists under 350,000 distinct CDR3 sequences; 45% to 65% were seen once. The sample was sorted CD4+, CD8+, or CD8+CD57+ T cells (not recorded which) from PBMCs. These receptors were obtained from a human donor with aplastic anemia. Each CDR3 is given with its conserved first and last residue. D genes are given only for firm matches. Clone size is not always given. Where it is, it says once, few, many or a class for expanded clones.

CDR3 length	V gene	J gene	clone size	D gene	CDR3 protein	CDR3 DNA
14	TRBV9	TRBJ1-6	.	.	CASSTTAQNSPLHF	TGTGCCAGCAGCACAACGGCTCAGAATTCACCCCTCCACTTT
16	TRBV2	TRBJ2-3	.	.	CASSYWAAGATDTQQF	.
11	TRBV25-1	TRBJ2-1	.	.	CASSVGHEQFF	TGTGCCAGCAGTGTGGGACATGAGCAGTTCTTC
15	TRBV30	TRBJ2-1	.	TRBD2	CAWSVGLAGHNEQFF	TGTGCCTGGAGTGTGGGACTAGCGGGCCACAATGAGCAGTTCTTC
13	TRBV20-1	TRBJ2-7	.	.	CSAWTTESYEQYF	TGCAGTGCTTGGACCACAGAGTCCTACGAGCAGTACTTC
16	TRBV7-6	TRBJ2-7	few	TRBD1	CASSLDWQGAGYEQYF	TGTGCCAGCAGCTTAGATTGGCAGGGGGCTGGGTACGAGCAGTACTTC
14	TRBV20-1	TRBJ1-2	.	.	CSARDTAGDYGYTF	TGCAGTGCTAGAGATACGGCGGGGGACTATGGCTACACCTTC
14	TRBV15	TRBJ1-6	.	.	CATSRGRDDSPLHF	TGTGCCACCAGCAGGGGCAGGGACGATTCACCCCTCCACTTT
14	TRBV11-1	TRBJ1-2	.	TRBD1	CASSSGQGYYGYTF	TGTGCCAGCAGCTCTGGACAGGGGTACTATGGCTACACCTTC
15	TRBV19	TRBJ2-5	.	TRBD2	CASSIGLAGTYKQHF	TGTGCCAGTAGTATAGGCCTAGCGGGGACCTACAAGCAGCACTTC
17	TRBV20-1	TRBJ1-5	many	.	CSARGRLWAHRNQPQHF	TGCAGTGCTAGAGGGCGATTGTGGGCCCATCGCAATCAGCCCCAGCATTTT
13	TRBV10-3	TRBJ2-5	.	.	CAISPELGKTQYF	TGTGCCATCAGTCCCGAGCTAGGAAAGACCCAGTACTTC
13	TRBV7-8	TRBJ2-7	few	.	CASSQTGNYEQYF	TGTGCCAGCAGCCAGACCGGGAATTACGAGCAGTACTTC
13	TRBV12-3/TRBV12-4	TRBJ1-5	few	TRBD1	CASRTTGGQTQHF	TGTGCCAGCAGGACGACAGGGGGCCAGACCCAGCATTTT
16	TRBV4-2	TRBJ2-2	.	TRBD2	CASSPSGTTNTGELFF	TGTGCCAGCAGCCCATCCGGGACTACGAACACCGGGGAGCTGTTTTTT
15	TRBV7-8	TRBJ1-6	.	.	CASSLDFQRRAPLHF	TGTGCCAGCAGCTTAGACTTCCAGCGTAGAGCACCCCTCCACTTT
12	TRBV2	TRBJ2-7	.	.	CASRAVGAEQYF	TGTGCCAGCAGAGCCGTTGGGGCCGAGCAGTACTTC
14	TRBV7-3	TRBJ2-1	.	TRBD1	CASSLTDRGYEQFF	TGTGCCAGCAGCTTAACCGACAGGGGGTATGAGCAGTTCTTC
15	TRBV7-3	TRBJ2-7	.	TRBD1	CASSNSQGARSEQYF	TGTGCCAGCAGTAACTCGCAGGGGGCGCGGAGCGAGCAGTACTTC
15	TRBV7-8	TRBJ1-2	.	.	CASSLARKGGGGYTF	TGTGCCAGCAGCTTAGCGAGGAAGGGAGGGGGTGGCTACACCTTC
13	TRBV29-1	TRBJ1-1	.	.	CSVYKRGSYEAFF	TGCAGCGTATATAAGCGGGGGTCCTATGAAGCTTTCTTT
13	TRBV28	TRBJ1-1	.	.	CASSLAGWTEAFF	TGTGCCAGCAGTTTGGCAGGGTGGACTGAAGCTTTCTTT
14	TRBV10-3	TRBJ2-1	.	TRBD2	CAISESIAGDEQFF	TGTGCCATCAGTGAGTCGATAGCGGGCGATGAGCAGTTCTTC
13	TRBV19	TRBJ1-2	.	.	CASSGEGPQGYTF	TGTGCCAGTAGTGGGGAGGGGCCTCAAGGCTACACCTTC
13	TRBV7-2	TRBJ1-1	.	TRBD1	CASSPTGLAEAFF	TGTGCCAGCAGTCCGACAGGGTTGGCTGAAGCTTTCTTT
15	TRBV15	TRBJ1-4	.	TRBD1	CATNDRGMRKEKLFF	TGTGCCACCAACGACAGGGGGATGAGAAAAGAAAAACTGTTTTTT
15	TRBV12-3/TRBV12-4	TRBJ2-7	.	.	CASSSGRQMLYEQYF	TGTGCCAGCAGTTCTGGGCGGCAGATGCTTTACGAGCAGTACTTC
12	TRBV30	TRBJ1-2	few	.	CAWSKGRYGYTF	TGTGCCTGGAGTAAAGGAAGATATGGCTACACCTTC
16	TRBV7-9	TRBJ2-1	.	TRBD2	CASSQSAGGHLNEQFF	TGCGCCAGCAGCCAATCAGCGGGGGGGCATTTAAATGAGCAGTTCTTC
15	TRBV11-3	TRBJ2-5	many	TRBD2	CASSQNGLAGETQYF	TGTGCCAGCAGCCAAAACGGACTAGCGGGGGAGACCCAGTACTTC
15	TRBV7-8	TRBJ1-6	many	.	CASSLRRGAGSPLHF	TGTGCCAGCAGCTTAAGGAGGGGCGCGGGATCACCCCTCCACTTT
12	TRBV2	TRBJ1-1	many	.	CASSTGFTEAFF	TGTGCCAGCAGTACAGGGTTCACTGAAGCTTTCTTT
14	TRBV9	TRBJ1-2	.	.	CASSAGVGYVGYTF	TGTGCCAGCAGCGCAGGGGTCGGGTATGTGGGCTACACCTTC
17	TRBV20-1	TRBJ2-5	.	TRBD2	CSARGGGLAGARETQYF	TGCAGTGCTAGAGGGGGGGGACTAGCGGGAGCGAGGGAGACCCAGTACTTC
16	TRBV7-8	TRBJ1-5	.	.	CASSSPTEERNQPQHF	TGTGCCAGCAGCTCCCCCACGGAGGAACGCAATCAGCCCCAGCATTTT
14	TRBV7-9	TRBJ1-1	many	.	CASSFQGGITEAFF	TGTGCCAGCAGCTTTCAAGGGGGAATAACTGAAGCTTTCTTT
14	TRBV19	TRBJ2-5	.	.	CASSVGPIQETQYF	TGTGCCAGTAGCGTTGGACCAATTCAAGAGACCCAGTACTTC
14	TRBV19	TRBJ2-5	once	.	CASRAGQYKETQYF	TGTGCCAGCAGGGCCGGACAGTATAAGGAGACCCAGTACTTC
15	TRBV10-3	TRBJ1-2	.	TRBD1	CAISTMTGSDYGYTF	TGTGCCATCAGCACCATGACAGGGTCGGACTATGGCTACACCTTC
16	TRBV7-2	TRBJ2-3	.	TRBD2	CASSGGGLVGPDTQYF	TGTGCCAGCAGCGGGGGTGGACTAGTTGGGCCAGATACGCAGTATTTT
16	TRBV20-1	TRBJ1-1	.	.	CSARDIMGQGPTEAFF	TGCAGTGCTAGAGATATAATGGGACAAGGTCCCACTGAAGCTTTCTTT
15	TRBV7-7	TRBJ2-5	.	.	CASSLEFGVLGTQYF	TGTGCTAGCAGCTTAGAATTTGGAGTCTTAGGGACCCAGTACTTC
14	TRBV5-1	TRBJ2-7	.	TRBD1	CASSLDPGGYEQYF	TGCGCCAGCAGCTTGGATCCAGGGGGCTACGAGCAGTACTTC
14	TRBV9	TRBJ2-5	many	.	CASSGSGLQETQYF	TGTGCCAGCAGCGGGAGCGGACTACAAGAGACCCAGTACTTC
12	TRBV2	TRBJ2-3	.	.	CASNLLVGTQYF	TGTGCCAGCAATCTCCTCGTGGGTACGCAGTATTTT
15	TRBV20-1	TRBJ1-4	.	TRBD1	CSASLPGTEDEKLFF	TGCAGTGCTAGTCTCCCCGGGACAGAGGATGAAAAACTGTTTTTT
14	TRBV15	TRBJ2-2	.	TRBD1	CATSGTGRSGELFF	TGTGCCACCAGCGGGACAGGGAGGTCCGGGGAGCTGTTTTTT